Presented here are 8 T cell receptor beta chains from one specimen sequenced in a study of tissue T cells after allogeneic stem cell transplantation. Time point described: mouse harvest day 14 after allogeneic transplant. The graft held 10^6 splenic CD5+ T cells and 10^7 T-cell-depleted bone marrow cells. Method: immunoSEQ multiplex PCR; TCRdb's copy keeps in-frame clones and lacks some. The sample holds some 4,700 clones, approximately 30% seen once. The specimen sequenced was skin. The origin of the receptors is a female BALB/c mouse given C57BL/6 T cells with graft-versus-host disease after an allogeneic hematopoietic cell transplant.

Details on this clone: Genes here carry mouse names. The CDR3 end lies 1 residue beyond the end of the read and is filled in from the germline J gene. The chain employs TRBV2 and TRBJ2-7; 10 bases map to TRBD2. This CDR3 spans 16 amino acids. Germline lookup yields CDR1 LGHNA and CDR2 YSYQKL. V gave up 2 bases and J gave up 2 bases; unmatched junction bases: 6. The sequenced part of the CDR3 DNA is TGTGCCAGCAGCCAAACGCGGGACTGGGGTACCTATGAACAGTAC. It specifies CASSQTRDWGTYEQY. The whole CDR3 reads CASSQTRDWGTYEQYF.

As for this clone: The germline and genes are mouse ones. Coverage ceases 1 residue before the CDR3 finishes, and the germline J gene fills in the end. The rearrangement joins TRBV13-3 to TRBJ1-3; 12 bases line up with TRBD1. Germline V lookup: CDR1 NNHDY, CDR2 SYVADS. V gave up 2 bases and J gave up 0 bases; unmatched junction bases: 6. The CDR3 totals 18 residues. The DNA read from the CDR3 is TGTGCCAGCAGTGAGAGGGACAGGGGGCCCCATTCTGGAAATACGCTCTAT. Translation: CASSERDRGPHSGNTLY. The whole CDR3 protein reads CASSERDRGPHSGNTLYF. The variable domain in full, with the rest retrieved from reference TRBV13-3 and TRBJ1-3, is EAAVTQSPRSKVAVTGGKVTLSCHQTNNHDYMYWYRQDTGHGLRLIHYSYVADSTEKGDIPDGYKASRPSQENFSLILELASLSQTAVYFCASSERDRGPHSGNTLYFGEGSRLIVV.

As regards this clone: Gene labels here are mouse ones. The CDR3 extends 1 residue past the end of the read, so its final part is completed from the germline J gene. This chain links TRBV14 with TRBJ1-6, with a weak D call TRBD1 (5 bases). TRBJ1-6 is filed as an ORF, its function uncertain. CDR1 is SGHDT, CDR2 FRDEAV, per germline. Trimming pared 1 base from V and 6 bases from J, leaving 5 bases between. CDR3 size: 13 residues. The covered CDR3 bases are TGTGCCAGCAGTTTCGGGGGTAATTCGCCCCTCTAC. Protein: CASSFGGNSPLY. The CDR3 reads in full as CASSFGGNSPLYF.

As for this clone: Gene names and germline refer to mouse. The DNA ends 1 residue before the CDR3 does, and the rest of the CDR3 is filled in from the germline J gene. This sequence joins TRBV12-1 and TRBJ1-3; unclear D gene. Trimming pared 0 bases from V and 1 base from J, leaving 3 bases between. There are 13 residues in the CDR3. Germline V CDR1 and CDR2: SGHSN, HYEKVE. CDR3 sequence reads: CASSLVSGNTLYF. Partial CDR3 DNA: TGTGCCAGCTCTCTCGTCTCTGGAAATACGCTCTAT.

A few counts support this clone. Here the gene names and germline are mouse. The read terminates 1 residue before the CDR3 end, so the remaining end is supplied by the germline J gene. This rearrangement joins TRBV26 to TRBJ2-1; D remains ambiguous. The germline V gene encodes CDR1 KGHPV and CDR2 FQNQEV (reference sequence). Trimming stripped 2 bases from V and 4 bases from J, with 3 bases between. The CDR3 consists of 12 residues. The sequenced CDR3 bases are TGTGCCAGCAGTCTGCTGTATGCTGAGCAGTTC. Protein: CASSLLYAEQF. In full, the CDR3 is CASSLLYAEQFF.

This clone has only a few counts. Germline and genes: mouse. The CDR3 end falls 1 residue outside the read, so it is completed with the germline J gene. The chain uses TRBV14 and TRBJ2-2, with unresolved D. The V and J ends lost 0 bases and 0 bases respectively, with 3 bases between them. Per germline, CDR1 SGHDT and CDR2 FRDEAV. The CDR3 extends over 14 amino acids. The CDR3 sequence: CASSFFANTGQLYF. Incomplete CDR3 DNA: TGTGCCAGCAGTTTCTTCGCAAACACCGGGCAGCTCTAC. The full variable domain, rest sourced from reference TRBV14 and TRBJ2-2, is EAGVTQSPRYAVLQEGQAVSFWCDPISGHDTLYWYQQPRDQGPQLLVYFRDEAVIDNSQLPSDRFSAVRPKGTNSTLKIQSAKQGDTATYLCASSFFANTGQLYFGEGSKLTVL.

This clone has only one observation. Genes here carry mouse names. Sequencing ends 1 residue short of the CDR3 end; the germline J gene provides the rest. The chain uses TRBV12-2 and TRBJ2-5, with TRBD2 matching over 12 bases. V lost 2 bases, J lost 2 bases, and 1 base stayed unmatched. This CDR3 has 15 amino acids. CDR1 and CDR2 from the germline V gene are SGHLS and HYDKME. The part of the CDR3 DNA that was read is TGTGCCAGCTCTCCGACTGGGGGGGCCCAAGACACCCAGTAC. Encoded protein: CASSPTGGAQDTQY. The full CDR3 protein is CASSPTGGAQDTQYF.

This clone occurred once. The genes are named according to mouse. The CDR3 end falls 1 residue outside the read, so it is completed with the germline J gene. The chain employs TRBV23 and TRBJ2-4. The CDR3 runs to 14 residues. Germline V gene lookup returns CDR1 KGHTA and CDR2 FQNQQP. The CDR3 DNA, read in part, is TGCTCCAGCAGTCAATCAATAAGTCAAAACACCTTGTAC. It yields the protein CSSSQSISQNTLY. The full CDR3 sequence reads CSSSQSISQNTLYF.